A single sample gave rise to the 28 T cell receptor beta chains below, sequenced in a study of cytomegalovirus exposure and HLA in healthy donors. Primers for the PCR totalled 60 Vbeta and 13 Jbeta. The table came from immunoSEQ multiplex PCR; TCRdb's copy has only in-frame clones and leaves some out. Among around 90,000 clones listed, approximately 64% were seen once. Material for sequencing was PBMCs. These receptors all stem from a boy between 5 and 17 years old in good health and CMV-seropositive.

A few counts support this clone. The chain employs TRBV6-5 and TRBJ2-6; no definite D call. Trimming took 0 bases from V and 0 from J, leaving 3 bases between them. This CDR3 is 15 amino acids long. CDR1 and CDR2 from the germline V gene are MNHEY and SVGAGI. CDR3 residues: CASSYSASGANVLTF. DNA of the CDR3: TGTGCCAGCAGTTACTCAGCCTCTGGGGCCAACGTCCTGACTTTC.

The chain recombines TRBV19 with TRBJ2-7; 8 positions agree with TRBD1. This CDR3 is built from 14 residues. With 4 bases clipped from V and 5 bases from J, the junction kept 7 bases outside the gene matches. The germline V gene has CDR1 LNHDA and CDR2 SQIVND (reference sequence). The CDR3 loop reads CASSRRQGWNEQYF. The DNA for the CDR3 is TGTGCCAGTAGTAGACGACAGGGGTGGAACGAGCAGTACTTC.

CDR3 bases: TGCTGCGTGCGTAGGAGGGGTGAGCAGTTCTTC. Translating gives CCVRRRGEQFF. The J gene is TRBJ2-1, the V gene TRBV20-1; TRBD2 is a possible D gene (6 bases). The CDR3 is 11 residues long. CDR1 is DFQATT, CDR2 SNEGSKA, per germline (reference sequence).

The genes are TRBV27 and TRBJ1-6; D gene uncertain. There are 17 residues in the CDR3. Per germline, CDR1 MNHEY and CDR2 SMNVEV (reference sequence). V lost 5 bases, J lost 7 bases, and 21 bases lay in between. The CDR3 region has the DNA TGTGCCAGCAGTCGAAACCGGGATTCTGCCCTAAATTCACCCCTCCACTTT. Its translation: CASSRNRDSALNSPLHF.

J is TRBJ2-7 and V is TRBV9, with 10 bases aligning to TRBD1. The CDR3 sequence is 14 residues long. With V trimmed by 4 bases and J by 3 bases, 4 bases remained unmatched. Germline V lookup: CDR1 SGDLS, CDR2 YYNGEE. CDR3 protein: CASSIRDRGYEQYF. The CDR3 DNA reads as TGTGCCAGCAGCATTCGGGACAGGGGCTACGAGCAGTACTTC.

The chain carries TRBV9 and TRBJ1-5; D unresolved. Germline CDR1 and CDR2: SGDLS and YYNGEE. Between the trimmed V and J ends, which lost 2 bases and 6 bases, there was a span of 18 bases. The CDR3 contains 16 residues. The CDR3 nucleotides are TGTGCCAGCAGCGTCCTGGCGACGGCCCTAGGTCAGCCCCAGCATTTT. Its protein is CASSVLATALGQPQHF.

The chain employs TRBV5-1 and TRBJ1-2; TRBD1 aligns across 11 bases. The CDR3 totals 16 residues. CDR1 and CDR2 (germline): SGHRS, YFSETQ. Germline trimming cut 2 bases from V and 6 bases from J; bases unmatched to any gene: 9. CDR3 nucleotide sequence: TGCGCCAGCAGCTTTTTAGGGCGGACAGGGGGCGATGGCTACACCTTC. Translation: CASSFLGRTGGDGYTF.

This rearrangement joins TRBV30 to TRBJ1-4; tentative D call: TRBD1 (6 bases). The CDR3 runs to 18 residues. Germline V gene lookup returns CDR1 GTSNPN and CDR2 SVGIG (reference sequence). The V end was cut by 4 bases, the J end by 3 bases, with 24 bases between. The CDR3 DNA follows: TGTGCCTGGACCACGACAGGAAGGGCTGGCAGAGCTAATGAAAAACTGTTTTTT. This translates into CAWTTTGRAGRANEKLFF.

This chain links TRBV9 with TRBJ2-1; 10 bases fit TRBD2. Germline loops: CDR1 SGDLS, CDR2 YYNGEE. This CDR3 has 15 residues. V was pared by 3 bases and J by 8 bases, with 8 bases of the junction left unmatched. The CDR3 DNA reads as TGTGCCAGCAGCGAGCGGGGGGGTCTGGTCGATGAGCAGTTCTTC. Its protein product is CASSERGGLVDEQFF.

This chain uses TRBV19 with TRBJ2-7, with 9 bases that match TRBD2. V lost 5 bases, J lost 2 bases, and 10 bases stayed unmatched. This CDR3 is 16 amino acids long. Germline CDR1 and CDR2: LNHDA and SQIVND (reference sequence). The CDR3 DNA reads as TGTGCCAGTAGTCCCGGCGGGAGGGGCGGACCCTACGAGCAGTACTTC. Its protein is CASSPGGRGGPYEQYF.

This clone was recorded once. The rearrangement joins TRBV5-1 to TRBJ2-3; TRBD2 matches at 14 bases. The ends lost 2 bases at V and 3 bases at J; junction bases unmatched: 5. The CDR3 has 17 amino acids. Germline V gene lookup returns CDR1 SGHRS and CDR2 YFSETQ. The CDR3 bases are TGCGCCAGCAGCTTAGAGACTAGCGGGGGGGCGACAGATACGCAGTATTTT. Translated, it gives CASSLETSGGATDTQYF.

This chain joins TRBV13 and TRBJ1-4, with a tentative D call TRBD1 (6 bases). Trimming stripped 5 bases from V and 8 bases from J, with 9 bases between. The CDR3 has 12 residues. CDR1 PRHDT and CDR2 FYEKMQ come from the germline V gene (reference sequence). CDR3 amino acids: CASSRTGEKLFF. CDR3 in DNA: TGTGCCAGCAGCAGAACAGGGGAAAAACTGTTTTTT.

The gene calls are TRBV28 and TRBJ1-4; D is uncertain. In germline, CDR1 is MDHEN, CDR2 SYDVKM. Trimming took off 7 bases at V and 4 bases at J, with 16 bases between the two ends. The length of the CDR3 is 15 residues. CDR3 region: CASTERAGGNEKLFF. CDR3 sequence (DNA): TGTGCCAGCACCGAGAGAGCCGGAGGTAATGAAAAACTGTTTTTT.

This chain links TRBV4-3 with TRBJ1-5, with no clear D. The CDR3 runs 14 residues. Trimming took off 0 bases at V and 7 bases at J, with 10 bases between the two ends. Germline-derived CDR1 and CDR2 are LGHNA and YSLEER. The CDR3 sequence is CASSQDRRSQPQHF. The CDR3 bases are TGCGCCAGCAGCCAAGATCGGAGGAGCCAGCCCCAGCATTTT.

There are a few counts of this clone. The CDR3 sequence: CASSLDREPAGETQYF. The CDR3 coding sequence is TGTGCCAGCAGCTTAGACCGGGAACCCGCGGGAGAGACCCAGTACTTC. J is TRBJ2-5 and V is TRBV11-1, with a weak D call TRBD2 (5 bases). Germline CDR1 reads SGHAT; CDR2 reads FQDESV (reference sequence). The CDR3 runs 16 residues. Trimming left V 1 base short and J 4 bases short, with 16 bases between.

The chain uses TRBV5-6 and TRBJ2-1; 10 bases map to TRBD1. Germline CDR1 and CDR2: SGHDT and YYEEEE. Losses at the gene ends were 6 bases for V and 8 bases for J; bases not matched to a gene: 8. The CDR3 is 14 residues long. CDR3 DNA sequence: TGTGCCAGCACGACAGGGGGCTTACAATATGAGCAGTTCTTC. It codes for CASTTGGLQYEQFF.

This clone was seen more than once but under ten times. The chain links TRBV30 to TRBJ2-5; 10 bases align to TRBD2. CDR3 length: 15 residues. Per germline, CDR1 GTSNPN and CDR2 SVGIG (reference sequence). V shed 2 bases and J 3 bases; nucleotides not matched to a gene: 6. DNA of the CDR3: TGTGCCTGGAGTTATCTAGCGGGAGTCAAAGAGACCCAGTACTTC. It codes for CAWSYLAGVKETQYF.

The chain links TRBV5-6 to TRBJ2-5; possibly TRBD1 for D (6 bases). The V end lost 3 bases, the J end lost 0 bases, and 6 bases lay between the germline ends. Germline CDR1 SGHDT, CDR2 YYEEEE. There are 13 residues in the CDR3. CDR3 bases: TGTGCCAGCAGCTGGGACAACCAAGAGACCCAGTACTTC. This encodes CASSWDNQETQYF.

The chain is built from TRBV4-3 and TRBJ1-5; D perhaps matches TRBD1 (5 bases). Trimming left V 4 bases short and J 6 bases short, with 16 bases between. The CDR3 consists of 15 residues. In germline, CDR1 is LGHNA, CDR2 YSLEER. In nucleotides, the CDR3 is TGCGCCAGCAGCCCAGGTGTCAGGGTAAGTCAGCCCCAGCATTTT. It codes for CASSPGVRVSQPQHF.

This clone has a handful of counts. The V and J genes are TRBV11-2 and TRBJ2-5; D may be TRBD1 (6 bases). The CDR3 has 14 residues. The germline V and J ends were trimmed by 1 base and 1 base, with 7 bases remaining between them. Germline CDR1 and CDR2: SGHAT and FQNNGV. The CDR3 loop reads CASSLVQGQETQYF. CDR3 nucleotide sequence: TGTGCCAGCAGCTTAGTACAGGGCCAAGAGACCCAGTACTTC.

The chain combines TRBV6-5 with TRBJ1-1; D not resolved. The CDR3 runs to 14 residues. The V gene's germline CDR1 is MNHEY and CDR2 SVGAGI. Trimming stripped 0 bases from V and 7 bases from J, with 12 bases between. CDR3 in DNA: TGTGCCAGCAGTTACTCGAGAGGGCATGGTGAAGCTTTCTTT. Encoded protein: CASSYSRGHGEAFF.

The chain is built from TRBV6-5 and TRBJ1-5; D call uncertain. Between the trimmed V and J ends, which lost 4 bases and 11 bases, there was a span of 18 bases. CDR1 is MNHEY and CDR2 is SVGAGI in the germline V gene. The CDR3 sequence is 14 residues long. CDR3: CASSSTTTPRAQHF. The CDR3, as DNA: TGTGCCAGCAGTTCCACAACGACTCCGAGGGCCCAGCATTTT.

This clone appeared once. The gene calls are TRBV27 and TRBJ1-3, with D possibly TRBD1 on 6 matching bases. Trimming took 6 bases from V and 4 from J, leaving 22 bases between them. Germline CDR1 and CDR2: MNHEY and SMNVEV (reference sequence). This CDR3 comprises 17 residues. CDR3 DNA: TGTGCCAGCAGGACATTCAGTCAGACAGGTTCCGGAAACACCATATATTTT. This sequence encodes CASRTFSQTGSGNTIYF.

The chain combines TRBV19 with TRBJ1-2; TRBD1 agrees at 7 bases. J gave up 6 bases and V 9 bases, and 10 bases lay outside the gene matches. The germline CDR1 and CDR2 sequences are LNHDA and SQIVND (reference sequence). This CDR3 has 13 residues. The CDR3 region has the DNA TGTGCCAGCAATTACTACAGGGGCCATGGCTACACCTTC. Translated, it gives CASNYYRGHGYTF.

The chain couples TRBV29-1 to TRBJ1-1; TRBD1 is a possible D gene (6 bases). There are 13 residues in the CDR3. Germline V gene sequence: CDR1 SQVTM, CDR2 ANQGSEA. The ends were cut back, 6 bases at V and 1 base at J, with 12 bases in the middle. For the CDR3, the DNA is TGCAGCGTCCAAGGGACATCGAACACTGAAGCTTTCTTT. This gives the protein CSVQGTSNTEAFF.

A single count supports this clone. V is TRBV12-5 and J is TRBJ2-1; 10 nucleotides align to TRBD2. In germline, CDR1 is LGHNT, CDR2 FRNRAP. Losses at the gene ends were 7 bases for V and 3 bases for J; bases not matched to a gene: 12. The CDR3 contains 17 residues. The CDR3 DNA follows: TGTGCTAGTGCGCGGCTAGCGGGAGTGCTTGGCTACAATGAGCAGTTCTTC. Its protein is CASARLAGVLGYNEQFF.

This clone has only a few counts. This chain uses TRBV6-1 with TRBJ1-1; possibly TRBD1 for D (5 bases). V was pared by 5 bases and J by 7 bases, with 11 bases between. This CDR3 comprises 12 residues. Germline V gene data show CDR1 as MNHNS and CDR2 as SASEGT. As DNA, the CDR3 is TGTGCCAGCAGTCACCCCGGGGGTGAAGCTTTCTTT. Translating it yields CASSHPGGEAFF.

J is TRBJ2-3 and V is TRBV6-5; 9 bases fit TRBD1. Germline CDR1 is MNHEY and CDR2 is SVGAGI. The CDR3 is 16 amino acids. Trimming cost V 2 bases and J 6 bases; bases outside gene matches: 9. This chain's CDR3 is CASSYTNRQGGDTQYF. The CDR3 nucleotides read TGTGCCAGCAGTTACACGAACAGACAGGGGGGGGATACGCAGTATTTT.